This record concerns one T cell receptor (beta chain) sequence. Its antigen is as yet unknown. The data are from a study of T-cell memory formation after mild COVID-19. Background on the study: Clusters were largely donor specific. General study points: Clones which contracted sat mainly in CM and EM if CD4+, and in EMRA if CD8+.

TCRdb re-called the 5' RACE reads with MiXCR, one entry per CDR3 protein. This table holds about 440,000 distinct CDR3 sequences, about 19% found once. Sample: PBMCs or a T cell subset sorted from them (not recorded which). The TCR originated in an adult woman who had mild COVID-19 (a few samples of this study predate the infection). Cell type and time point are not known.

The CDR3 sequence: CASSQTRAPGANVLTF. CDR3 DNA: TGTGCCAGCAGCCAAACCAGGGCCCCTGGGGCCAACGTCCTGACTTTC. The chain employs TRBV14 and TRBJ2-6, with D perhaps TRBD1 (5 bases). Per the germline V gene, CDR1 is SGHDN and CDR2 is FVKESK. Trimming removed 2 bases at V and 2 bases at J, with 10 bases between. The CDR3 runs 16 residues.